A selection of T cell receptor beta chains follows, all from one sample in a study of T cell responses to AZD1222 COVID-19 vaccine. Measured with immunoSEQ multiplex PCR; TCRdb has only the in-frame clones, and not every one. The table records over 100,000 clones, roughly 90% of them present only once. The material was peripheral blood, obtained on day 0 of AZD1222 vaccination. These receptors all stem from an adult in good health. The CDR3 runs from the conserved cysteine through the conserved F or W. Each record gives: J gene, D gene, V gene, clone size, CDR3 protein, CDR3 DNA. A D gene is named only where the DNA matches it firmly. Clone size, where shown, is once, few, many, or a class for clones that have expanded.

TRBJ2-3 | TRBD2 | TRBV5-1 | . | CASSDPAGDTTDTQYF | TGCGCCAGCAGCGACCCAGCGGGGGATACCACAGATACGCAGTATTTT
TRBJ2-1 | . | TRBV12-3/TRBV12-4 | . | CASSSGVFNEQFF | TGTGCCAGCAGTTCGGGGGTTTTCAATGAGCAGTTCTTC
TRBJ2-7 | TRBD2 | TRBV4-3 | . | CASSQDFAGRGGTYEQYF | TGCGCCAGCAGCCAAGATTTTGCCGGGAGGGGGGGGACCTACGAGCAGTACTTC
TRBJ2-7 | . | TRBV20-1 | few | CSAKLLTEQYF | TGCAGTGCTAAGCTCCTGACCGAGCAGTACTTC
TRBJ2-3 | TRBD1 | TRBV11-2 | . | CASSLGDRGTDTQYF | TGTGCCAGCAGCTTAGGGGACAGGGGCACAGATACGCAGTATTTT
TRBJ1-1 | . | TRBV27 | . | CASRTLNTEAFF | TGTGCCAGCAGAACACTGAACACTGAAGCTTTCTTT
TRBJ2-3 | TRBD1 | TRBV7-3 | . | CASSLRTGATDTQYF | TGTGCCAGCAGCTTAAGGACAGGGGCCACAGATACGCAGTATTTT
TRBJ1-5 | . | TRBV7-2 | . | CASSPDRSNQPQHF | TGTGCCAGCAGCCCAGACAGGTCCAATCAGCCCCAGCATTTT
TRBJ1-2 | . | TRBV6-2/TRBV6-3 | . | CASTPGQGGYTF | TGTGCCAGCACCCCCGGGCAAGGGGGCTACACCTTC
TRBJ1-6 | . | TRBV7-6 | . | CASSLERNNSPLHF | TGTGCCAGCAGCTTAGAACGGAATAATTCACCCCTCCACTTT
TRBJ2-3 | . | TRBV3-1/TRBV3-2 | . | CASSPRASSGTDTQYF | TGTGCCAGCAGCCCACGGGCCTCAAGTGGCACAGATACGCAGTATTTT
TRBJ2-2 | . | TRBV6-2/TRBV6-3 | few | CASSYLNTGELFF | TGTGCCAGCAGTTACTTGAACACCGGGGAGCTGTTTTTT
TRBJ1-2 | . | TRBV6-6 | . | CASSYSTDFTYGYTF | TGTGCCAGCAGTTACTCGACAGACTTCACATATGGCTACACCTTC
TRBJ1-2 | . | TRBV4-3 | . | CASSQDRWKIQGDGYTF | TGCGCCAGCAGCCAAGACCGGTGGAAAATACAGGGCGATGGCTACACCTTC
TRBJ1-2 | . | TRBV12-3/TRBV12-4 | . | CASSNGRAKGYTF | TGTGCCAGCTCTAACGGCCGGGCAAAGGGCTACACCTTC
TRBJ1-1 | . | TRBV4-3 | . | CASSQEGVTINTEAFF | TGCGCCAGCAGCCAAGAGGGAGTGACAATCAACACTGAAGCTTTCTTT
TRBJ2-7 | TRBD2 | TRBV9 | . | CASSDKGTSGAGEQYF | TGTGCCAGCAGCGACAAGGGGACTAGCGGGGCGGGGGAGCAGTACTTC
TRBJ2-5 | . | TRBV2 | . | CASSEATGRGETQYF | TGTGCCAGCAGTGAAGCAACAGGTCGGGGGGAGACCCAGTACTTC
TRBJ1-2 | . | TRBV28 | few | CASSSQGTNYGYTF | TGTGCCAGCAGTTCCCAGGGGACTAACTATGGCTACACCTTC
TRBJ1-1 | . | TRBV10-3 | . | CAIRAGQILNTEAFF | TGTGCCATCAGAGCCGGACAGATCTTGAACACTGAAGCTTTCTTT
TRBJ2-2 | . | TRBV19 | . | CASTQANTGELFF | TGTGCCAGTACCCAAGCGAACACCGGGGAGCTGTTTTTT
TRBJ2-2 | . | TRBV9 | . | CASSVGSSTGELFF | TGTGCCAGCAGCGTAGGTTCGTCCACCGGGGAGCTGTTTTTT
TRBJ1-1 | . | TRBV6-5 | . | CASGMVRLGEAFF | TGTGCCAGCGGTATGGTCCGTCTCGGGGAAGCTTTCTTT
TRBJ2-3 | . | TRBV7-9 | . | CASSLASPIRTDTQYF | TGTGCCAGCAGCTTAGCGAGCCCTATCCGCACAGATACGCAGTATTTT
TRBJ2-5 | TRBD2 | TRBV7-2 | . | CASSLVLLAGGQETQYF | TGTGCCAGCAGCTTAGTGTTACTAGCGGGGGGACAAGAGACCCAGTACTTC
TRBJ1-1 | . | TRBV6-5 | . | CASSYSWGNTEAFF | TGTGCCAGCAGTTACTCGTGGGGGAACACTGAAGCTTTCTTT
TRBJ2-7 | . | TRBV11-3 | . | CASSLSDGYEQYF | TGTGCCAGCAGCTTATCCGATGGATACGAGCAGTACTTC
TRBJ1-1 | . | TRBV19 | . | CASSERTEIEAFF | TGTGCCAGTAGTGAAAGGACAGAAATTGAAGCTTTCTTT
TRBJ1-5 | . | TRBV19 | . | CASRGNNQPQHF | TGTGCCAGTAGGGGCAACAATCAGCCCCAGCATTTT
TRBJ1-1 | . | TRBV18 | . | CASLPTGNTEAFF | TGTGCCAGCTTACCCACAGGGAACACTGAAGCTTTCTTT
TRBJ1-1 | . | TRBV14 | . | CASSPIGGKNTEAFF | TGTGCCAGCAGCCCGATCGGGGGAAAGAACACTGAAGCTTTCTTT
TRBJ2-7 | . | TRBV25-1 | . | CASSEAGLSSYEQYF | TGTGCCAGCAGTGAGGCAGGGCTCAGCTCCTACGAGCAGTACTTC
TRBJ1-3 | . | TRBV24-1 | few | CATSDHAVGPGNTIYF | TGTGCCACCAGTGACCACGCAGTTGGACCTGGAAACACCATATATTTT